The entry that follows covers one T cell receptor (beta chain) sequence. Followed longitudinally, the Seattle patients had been enrolled during active infection. These data come from a study of blood T cell repertoires in COVID-19. Study details: COVID-19 samples from acute and convalescent phases originated in the United States, Italy and Spain. Sample material is recorded as cDNA or gDNA derived from T cells, B-cell-depleted T cells, or PBMCs.

Per the original methods: Reference gene primer amplification gave nucleated cell count estimates. Data came from immunoSEQ multiplex PCR; TCRdb stores just in-frame clones and leaves some out. V, J and clone size reflect that table, while D and trimming were determined from the DNA. The table shows about 68,000 clones, with approximately 90% occurring only once. The sequence was collected from a woman aged 50 to 65 with COVID-19, enrolled during active disease. The sequenced material came from peripheral blood.

CDR3 sequence: CASSQADRGFHSGANVLTF. As DNA, the CDR3 is TGTGCCAGCAGCCAGGCGGACAGGGGCTTTCACTCTGGGGCCAACGTCCTGACTTTC. V and J are TRBV14 and TRBJ2-6; TRBD1 matches at 9 bases. The V gene end was trimmed by 3 bases and the J gene end by 0 bases; junction bases not matched to a gene: 9. Germline-derived CDR1 and CDR2 are SGHDN and FVKESK. This CDR3 is built from 19 residues.